This T cell receptor beta chain originates from a study of cytomegalovirus exposure and HLA in healthy donors (dated by TCRdb to about 2017). Looking at the study overall: An earlier analysis of about 530 of the donors reported 250 to 300 Gb of sequence data and 100 million to 120 million unique TCR beta sequences obtained from some 200 million T cells. An earlier analysis of more than 450 of the donors used high-throughput TCR beta sequencing to judge whether each TCR beta V gene segment behaved as functional or pseudogenic. Of the 300 to 450 genotyped donors, approximately 83% fell in the genetic ancestry cluster associated with self-reported Caucasian donors. The number of donors typed differed by locus, with about 620-630 for A, B, C, DRB1 and DQB1, 522 for DQA1, under 610 for DPA1, and under 490 for DPB1. HLA typing included class I and class II loci at four-digit resolution. An early release covering some 640 HLA-typed donors comprised approximately 300 gigabases of sequencing data and around 85 million unique TCR sequences. Along with the roughly 610-subject first cohort, a separate validation cohort of more than 90 different subjects was used. Alongside the repertoire data, information on donor age, sex, ethnicity and CMV serostatus was compiled. In a later genetic analysis, genome-wide SNP genotypes for about 55% of the 666 donors were used, and that subset was treated as a discovery cohort. To study patterns of TCR occurrence, a later analysis re-analyzed previously published TCR beta repertoires from 700 or so donors and added high-resolution HLA genotyping. The study aimed to test whether signatures of past pathogen exposure could be identified by cataloging public T cell receptors. In the later analysis, no new phenotypic data were used to find candidate immune exposures; instead, reliance was placed on TCR beta sequences and their occurrence across donors. High-throughput TCR immunosequencing, statistical association of individual TCRs with disease status, and machine learning were combined to predict cytomegalovirus infection status. About 5 DR-DQ haplotypes were handled as single units for association and clustering, since linkage in the cohort was strong. Among around 400 genotyped donors of the cohort, an average of around 240,000 unique TCR beta nucleotide sequences was sequenced per donor, of which 15% to 20% were non-productive. The study used immunosequencing to profile the T cell repertoires of 666 subjects and linked those repertoires to cytomegalovirus serostatus. All discovery cohort repertoires had been generated using a single sequencing platform.

The study at large found these results: In a later genetic analysis, fewer N-insertions in productive TCRs were reported among donors in an Asian-associated ancestry cluster than the roughly 640-donor mean. In a later genetic analysis, a missense DCLRE1C variant was associated with V-gene and J-gene trimming of TCR beta chains, and the association was replicated in an independent cohort. The study listed approximately 150 TCR beta chains as associated with cytomegalovirus. A few of the identified cytomegalovirus-associated TCR beta chains were confirmed in vitro to be specific for cytomegalovirus antigens. Several of the top co-occurrence clusters appeared to be linked to parvovirus B19, influenza, CMV and Epstein-Barr virus, according to a later analysis. At a false discovery rate of 0.05, a later analysis linked some 18,000 TCR beta sequences to specific HLA alleles. Some IMGT-functional V segments, including TRBV6-2 and TRBV6-3, could not be distinguished by the 87-base-pair reads and were therefore excluded. A group of highly shared sequence variants was considered likely to be a technical artifact of the sequencing pipeline. A further reported finding was that TCR beta sequences accurately predicted the HLA-A and HLA-B alleles for most subjects in the first cohort. The classifier was reported to diagnose cytomegalovirus status with high specificity and sensitivity in both the original and validation cohorts. Roughly uniform sequencing depth across donors was assumed in presence/absence analyses, although this assumption may not hold. Seventeen rarely observed V segments, including chromosome 9 orphons, were excluded from the earlier analysis of almost 600 of the donors because counts were too low. Linkage disequilibrium might explain the correlated functional status among segregating V segments, but an unknown experimental factor could not be excluded. In a later analysis, TCR association rates were found to vary across HLA loci, with the most associated TCRs seen for DRB1 alleles and the fewest for HLA-C alleles. CMV serostatus was the only immune exposure information available for the cohort. A later analysis found that most CMV-associated TCR beta chains appeared HLA-restricted, with HLA associations seemingly driven largely by CMV exposure. When HLA alleles, especially DR and DQ, strongly co-occurred, attributing TCR associations to individual alleles was difficult. A later analysis found that HLA-associated TCR beta chains were more clonally expanded and had lower generation probabilities than equally common non-associated chains. In an earlier analysis of 500 to 650 of the donors, most TCR beta V segments appeared in productive rearrangements about 87% or about 30% of the time, broadly matching IMGT annotations. Across donors, most TCR sequences were observed very rarely, whereas some public TCRs were present in many individuals. In this cohort, only TCR beta chains were sequenced, and detectable features were limited by the absence of alpha or paired-chain data. Because some donors lacked HLA typing at each locus, the association tests relied only on the typed subset. It was suggested by the authors that the approach could potentially be generalized to other disease states and immunological phenotypes.

About this clone itself: Its antigen has not been determined. Per-base quality was not reported, and no clone a single base away is much larger than it.

The cohort consisted of some 670 healthy bone marrow donors. All cohort members were sampled while nominally healthy, although unrecorded immune exposures were likely present. The donor was CMV seropositive and belonged to the group of a few hundred seropositive cohort members. Each donor provided a peripheral blood sample, and peripheral blood mononuclear cells were used for TCR beta sequencing. Genomic DNA was extracted from the blood cell samples with the Qiagen DNeasy Blood Extraction Kit. Its CDR3 holds 13 amino acids, cysteine through phenylalanine. CDR3 DNA is the only sequence kept; it has 39 bases, read in frame from the first base. V sheds 3 bases and J sheds 6 bases, leaving 8 bases between their ends. Via the germline V gene, CDR1 is MGHDK and CDR2 SYGVNS. The library was produced with the immunoSEQ multiplex PCR assay. A mixture of 60 forward primers for TCR Vbeta segments and 13 reverse primers for TCR Jbeta segments was used in the multiplex PCR. The CDR3 region of rearranged TCR beta genes was amplified from genomic DNA with a multiplex PCR assay. The Illumina HiSeq System was used to sequence the amplified TCR beta libraries as 87-base-pair reads. In the original analysis: A later analysis tallied 75 million to 95 million unique TCR beta chains across the approximately 670 repertoires, and about 10 million of those chains were shared by two or more donors. To remove PCR and sequencing errors, raw reads were error-corrected and collapsed into unique sequences using a nearest-neighbor algorithm that merged closely related sequences. Alignment of CDR3 sequences to IMGT reference sequences was used to assign V, D and J gene segments. For a sequence to be retained, at least a six-nucleotide match to both a V gene segment and a J gene segment was required. A rearrangement was called productive if the CDR3 had no stop codons and remained in frame with V and J, and every other rearrangement was called non-productive. Following IMGT convention, CDR3 was defined as the stretch from the second conserved V-encoded cysteine to the conserved J-encoded phenylalanine. In an earlier analysis of around 570 of the donors, sequences lacking an unambiguous match to a single V gene segment were excluded. An earlier analysis of just under 600 of the donors called V segments functional above 56.7% productive rearrangements and segregating when the between-donor standard deviation exceeded 5%. A statistical classification framework was built for diagnosing cytomegalovirus status from the catalog of TCR beta chain sequences. In a later analysis, V and J genes were assigned by comparing TCR nucleotide sequences against IMGT/GENE-DB human TR gene sequences. The TCRdist pipeline was used in a later analysis to assign CDR3 sequences and most-parsimonious VDJ recombination scenarios. A later analysis defined each TCR beta chain by its CDR3 amino acid sequence plus V-gene family, and excluded reads lacking a unique V-gene family. A later analysis removed 592 highly shared, low-generation-probability nucleotide sequences to deal with suspected cross-contamination and a sequencing artifact. In a later analysis, a clonal expansion index for each public chain was calculated from normalized within-repertoire ranks of inferred template counts. In a later analysis, generation probabilities were computed using a VDJ recombination model fitted to out-of-frame rearrangements, and the results were checked against IGoR. Hypergeometric tests were used in a later analysis to score TCR-TCR, TCR-HLA and TCR-CMV co-occurrence, with a repertoire-size bias correction applied to the TCR pairs. False discovery rates were estimated in a later analysis by permuting HLA or CMV assignments 20 times. A later analysis grouped co-occurring TCRs with DBSCAN, adding TCRdist sequence similarity when clustering within HLA-allele-positive subsets. For co-occurrence clustering, repertoires with fewer than 30,000 or more than 120,000 public chains were excluded, along with several repertoires with anomalous nucleotide sharing. This immuneACCESS table, as held by TCRdb, lists in-frame sequences with V and J called but not all clones. Of the missing ones, under half trace to an unresolved V gene in checked studies; the others have no known cause. V and J calls and clone size are copied from that table; D and trimming were computed from the DNA. Counted in this sample were some 65,000 clones; roughly 80% of them appeared once. The ten largest make up approximately 2.9% of the sample.

The source of this sequence is a girl between 10 and 17 years old in good health and CMV-seropositive. The sequence joins TRBV25-1 to TRBJ2-2; no D segment can be confidently identified. The sequencing input was PBMCs. The nucleotides are TGTGCCAGCAGTGAGGCCCGTCCCGGGGAGCTGTTTTTT. Translation gives CASSEARPGELFF.